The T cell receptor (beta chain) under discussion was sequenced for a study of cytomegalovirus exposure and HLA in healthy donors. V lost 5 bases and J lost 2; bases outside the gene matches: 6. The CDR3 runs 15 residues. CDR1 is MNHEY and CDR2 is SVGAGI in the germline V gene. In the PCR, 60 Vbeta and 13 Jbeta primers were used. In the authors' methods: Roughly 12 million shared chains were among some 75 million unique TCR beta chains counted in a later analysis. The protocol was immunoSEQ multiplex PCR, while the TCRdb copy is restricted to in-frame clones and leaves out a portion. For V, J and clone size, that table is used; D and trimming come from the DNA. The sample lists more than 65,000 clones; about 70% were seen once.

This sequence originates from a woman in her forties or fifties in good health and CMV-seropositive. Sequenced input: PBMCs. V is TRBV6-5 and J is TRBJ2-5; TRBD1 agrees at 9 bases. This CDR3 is CASSSTGTGQETQYF. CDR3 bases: TGTGCCAGCAGTAGTACCGGGACAGGGCAAGAGACCCAGTACTTC.